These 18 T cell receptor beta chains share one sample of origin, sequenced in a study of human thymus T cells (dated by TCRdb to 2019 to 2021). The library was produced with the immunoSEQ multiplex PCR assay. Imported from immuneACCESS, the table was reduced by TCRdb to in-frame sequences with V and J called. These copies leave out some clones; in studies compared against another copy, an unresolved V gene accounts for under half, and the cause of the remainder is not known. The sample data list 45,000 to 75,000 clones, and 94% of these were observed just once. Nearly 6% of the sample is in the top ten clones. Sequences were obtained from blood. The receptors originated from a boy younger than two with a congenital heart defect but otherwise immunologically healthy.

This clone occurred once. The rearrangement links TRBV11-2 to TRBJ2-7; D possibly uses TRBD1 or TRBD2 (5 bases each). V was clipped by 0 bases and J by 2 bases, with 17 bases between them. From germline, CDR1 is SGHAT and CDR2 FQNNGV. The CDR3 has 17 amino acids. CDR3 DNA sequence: TGTGCCAGCAGCTTAGATCTTCGAGGGACGAAGACCTACGAGCAGTACTTC. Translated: CASSLDLRGTKTYEQYF.

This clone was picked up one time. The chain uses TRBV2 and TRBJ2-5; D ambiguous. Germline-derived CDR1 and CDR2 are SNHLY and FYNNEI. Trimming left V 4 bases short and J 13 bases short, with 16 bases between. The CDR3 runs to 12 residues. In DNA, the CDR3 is TGTGCCAGCAGTGGGGGTTTTGGGTCTGGGTACTTC. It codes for CASSGGFGSGYF.

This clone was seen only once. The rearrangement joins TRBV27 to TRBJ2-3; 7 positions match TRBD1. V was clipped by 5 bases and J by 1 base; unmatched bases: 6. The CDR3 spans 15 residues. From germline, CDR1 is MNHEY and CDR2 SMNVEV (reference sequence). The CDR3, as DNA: TGTGCCAGCAGTCTCAGGGGGAGAGGCACAGATACGCAGTATTTT. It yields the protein CASSLRGRGTDTQYF.

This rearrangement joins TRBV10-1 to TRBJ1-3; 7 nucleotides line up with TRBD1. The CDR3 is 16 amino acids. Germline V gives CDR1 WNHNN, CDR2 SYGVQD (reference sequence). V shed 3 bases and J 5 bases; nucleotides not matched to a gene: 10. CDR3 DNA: TGCGCCAGCAGTGAAACGACAGGGACGCTGAGAAACACCATATATTTT. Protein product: CASSETTGTLRNTIYF.

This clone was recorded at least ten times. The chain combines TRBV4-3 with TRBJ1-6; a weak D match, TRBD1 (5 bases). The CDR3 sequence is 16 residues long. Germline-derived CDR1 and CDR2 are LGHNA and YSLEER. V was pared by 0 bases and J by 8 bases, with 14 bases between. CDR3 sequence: CASSQDIWDGDSPLHF. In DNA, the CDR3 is TGCGCCAGCAGCCAAGATATTTGGGACGGTGATTCACCCCTCCACTTT.

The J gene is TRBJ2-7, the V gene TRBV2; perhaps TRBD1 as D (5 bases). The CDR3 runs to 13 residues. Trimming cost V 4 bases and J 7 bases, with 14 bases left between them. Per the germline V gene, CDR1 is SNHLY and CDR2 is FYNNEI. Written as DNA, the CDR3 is TGTGCCAGCAGTGCCCGACAGAGTAGGGAGCAGTACTTC. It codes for CASSARQSREQYF.

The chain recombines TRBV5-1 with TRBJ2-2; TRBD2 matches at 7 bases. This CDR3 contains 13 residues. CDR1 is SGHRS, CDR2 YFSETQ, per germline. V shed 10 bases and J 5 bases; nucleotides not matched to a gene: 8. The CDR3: CAGARENTGELFF. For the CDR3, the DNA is TGCGCCGGGGCGCGGGAGAATACCGGGGAGCTGTTTTTT.

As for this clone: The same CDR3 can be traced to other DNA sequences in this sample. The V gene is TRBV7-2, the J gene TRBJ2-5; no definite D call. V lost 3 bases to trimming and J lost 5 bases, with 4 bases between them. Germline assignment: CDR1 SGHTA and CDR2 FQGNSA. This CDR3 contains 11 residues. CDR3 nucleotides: TGTGCCAGCAGCTTGGCGGAGACCCAGTACTTC. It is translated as CASSLAETQYF.

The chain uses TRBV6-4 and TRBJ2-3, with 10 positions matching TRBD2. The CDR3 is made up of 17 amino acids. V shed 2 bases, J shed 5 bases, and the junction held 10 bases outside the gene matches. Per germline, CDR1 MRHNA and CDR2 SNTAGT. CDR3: CASSDRKGLAREDTQYF. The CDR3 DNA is TGTGCCAGCAGTGACAGAAAGGGACTAGCGAGGGAAGATACGCAGTATTTT.

The CDR3 DNA reads as TGTGCCAGCAGCCATGGGGGACAAGATACGCAGTATTTT. Protein product: CASSHGGQDTQYF. This chain links TRBV14 with TRBJ2-3; D is perhaps TRBD1 (6 bases). This CDR3 comprises 13 residues. Looked up from germline, CDR1 is SGHDN and CDR2 is FVKESK. The V end lost 3 bases, the J end lost 5 bases, and 9 bases lay between the germline ends.

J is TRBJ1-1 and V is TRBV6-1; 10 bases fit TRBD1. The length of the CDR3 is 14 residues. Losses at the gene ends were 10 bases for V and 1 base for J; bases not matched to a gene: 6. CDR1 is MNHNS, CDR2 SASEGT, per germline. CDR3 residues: CATRTGGSNTEAFF. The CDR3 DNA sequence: TGTGCCACCAGGACAGGGGGGTCGAACACTGAAGCTTTCTTT.

The CDR3 reads CASSEYVGSQETQYF. CDR3 nucleotide sequence: TGCGCCAGCAGTGAGTACGTGGGATCCCAAGAGACCCAGTACTTC. V gene TRBV10-2 combines with J gene TRBJ2-5, with D unclear. V gave up 1 base and J gave up 1 base, with 10 bases separating them. CDR1 and CDR2 (germline): WSHSY, SAAADI. This CDR3 has 15 residues.

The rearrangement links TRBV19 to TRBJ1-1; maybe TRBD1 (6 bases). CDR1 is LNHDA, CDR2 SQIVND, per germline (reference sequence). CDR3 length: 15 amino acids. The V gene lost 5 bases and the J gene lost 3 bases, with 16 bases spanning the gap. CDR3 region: CASSPQGWGHTEAFF. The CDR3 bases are TGTGCCAGTAGTCCCCAGGGTTGGGGGCACACTGAAGCTTTCTTT.

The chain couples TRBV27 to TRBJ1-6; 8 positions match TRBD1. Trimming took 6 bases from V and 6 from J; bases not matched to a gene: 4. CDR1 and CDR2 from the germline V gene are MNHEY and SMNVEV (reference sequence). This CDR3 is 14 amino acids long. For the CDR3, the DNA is TGTGCCAGCAGGAAAGGACAGGGTAATTCACCCCTCCACTTT. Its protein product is CASRKGQGNSPLHF.

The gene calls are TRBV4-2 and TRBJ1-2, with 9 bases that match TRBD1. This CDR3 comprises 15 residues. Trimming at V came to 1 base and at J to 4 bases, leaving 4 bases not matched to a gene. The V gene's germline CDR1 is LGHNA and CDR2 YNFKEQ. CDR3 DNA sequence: TGTGCCAGCAGCCAAGGGACAGGGGAAGGCTATGGCTACACCTTC. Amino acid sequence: CASSQGTGEGYGYTF.

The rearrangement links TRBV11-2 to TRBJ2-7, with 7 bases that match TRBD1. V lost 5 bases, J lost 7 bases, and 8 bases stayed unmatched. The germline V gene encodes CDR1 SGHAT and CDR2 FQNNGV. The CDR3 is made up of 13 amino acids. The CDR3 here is CASSLTTGREQYF. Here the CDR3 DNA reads TGTGCCAGCAGCCTGACGACAGGGCGGGAGCAGTACTTC.

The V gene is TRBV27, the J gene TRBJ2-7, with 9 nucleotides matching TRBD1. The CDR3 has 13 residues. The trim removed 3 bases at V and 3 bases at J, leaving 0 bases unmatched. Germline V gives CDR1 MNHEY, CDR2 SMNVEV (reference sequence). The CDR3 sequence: CASSLDRGYEQYF. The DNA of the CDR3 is TGTGCCAGCAGTTTGGACAGGGGCTACGAGCAGTACTTC.

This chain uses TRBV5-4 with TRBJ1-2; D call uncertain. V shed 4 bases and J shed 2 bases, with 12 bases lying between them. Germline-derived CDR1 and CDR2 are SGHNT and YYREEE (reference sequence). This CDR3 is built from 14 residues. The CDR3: CASSPDFANYGYTF. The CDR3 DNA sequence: TGTGCCAGCAGCCCCGACTTCGCCAACTATGGCTACACCTTC.